The 2 T cell receptor beta chains below all came from one sample that was sequenced in a study of blood T cell repertoires in COVID-19. The repertoire was sequenced with immunoSEQ multiplex PCR; TCRdb's copy has only in-frame clones and lacks some. This sample has approximately 110,000 clones, with about 88% found just once. The material sequenced was peripheral blood. These receptors all come from a man in his forties with acute or convalescent COVID-19.

This clone has a handful of counts. The chain is built from TRBV11-2 and TRBJ2-2; 10 nucleotides agree with TRBD2. This CDR3 spans 16 amino acids. The J segment lost 1 base and the V segment lost 1 base, leaving 0 bases of the junction unmatched. Germline loops: CDR1 SGHAT, CDR2 FQNNGV. The DNA for the CDR3 is TGTGCCAGCAGCTTAGGGACTAGCGGGAACACCGGGGAGCTGTTTTTT. This codes for CASSLGTSGNTGELFF.

This chain uses TRBV5-6 with TRBJ2-1, with no clear D. The CDR3 is made up of 14 amino acids. CDR1 and CDR2 (germline): SGHDT, YYEEEE. V lost 7 bases and J 0 bases, leaving 11 bases between the germline ends. In DNA form, the CDR3 reads TGTGCCAGCGATATCAGAAGCTCCTACAATGAGCAGTTCTTC. Its protein is CASDIRSSYNEQFF.